The 30 T cell receptor beta chains presented below share a single source sample, sequenced in a study of blood T cell repertoires in COVID-19. Assay used: immunoSEQ multiplex PCR; TCRdb lists only in-frame clones, some missing. This table holds about 120,000 clones, roughly 87% found once. Sequences were obtained from peripheral blood. Source of these receptors: a human donor in a cohort sampled during active COVID-19.

On this clone: Other DNA sequences of this sample code for an identical CDR3. This chain joins TRBV15 and TRBJ2-5; weak D call: TRBD2 (5 bases). This CDR3 comprises 14 residues. V lost 0 bases, J lost 1 base, and 6 bases lay in between. The V gene's germline CDR1 is LNHNV and CDR2 YYDKDF (reference sequence). The CDR3 sequence is CATSRDRGQETQYF. CDR3 sequence (DNA): TGTGCCACCAGCAGAGACCGGGGCCAAGAGACCCAGTACTTC.

This clone appeared a few times. The rearrangement joins TRBV10-1 to TRBJ1-1; the D is unclear. The CDR3 is made up of 13 amino acids. The V and J ends lost 4 bases and 3 bases respectively, with 9 bases between them. Germline V gene data show CDR1 as WNHNN and CDR2 as SYGVQD (reference sequence). The DNA for the CDR3 is TGCGCCAGCAGTGTCAATCCGGACACTGAAGCTTTCTTT. Protein: CASSVNPDTEAFF.

The J gene is TRBJ1-2, the V gene TRBV24-1; D is uncertain. The CDR3 has 14 residues. Germline-derived CDR1 and CDR2 are KGHDR and SFDVKD. V dropped 3 bases and J dropped 3 bases, with 10 bases sitting between them. CDR3 bases: TGTGCCACCAGTGATCTGACTTTCGACTATGGCTACACCTTC. Encoded protein: CATSDLTFDYGYTF.

This clone was observed a few times. V is TRBV19 and J is TRBJ2-7; D unresolved. This CDR3 has 14 amino acids. Germline V lookup: CDR1 LNHDA, CDR2 SQIVND (reference sequence). Trimming took 5 bases from V and 6 from J, leaving 17 bases between them. The CDR3 loop is CASSPHTMASEQYF. The CDR3, as DNA: TGTGCCAGTAGTCCCCATACGATGGCCTCCGAGCAGTACTTC.

The chain uses TRBV6-5 and TRBJ2-1; D may be TRBD1 (5 bases). V lost 7 bases, J lost 7 bases, and 14 bases lay in between. Germline-derived CDR1 and CDR2 are MNHEY and SVGAGI. CDR3 length: 13 residues. The CDR3 region is CASKVAGSNEQFF. CDR3 DNA: TGTGCCAGCAAGGTGGCAGGGTCTAATGAGCAGTTCTTC.

The rearrangement joins TRBV11-3 to TRBJ2-3; D not certain. CDR1 and CDR2 from the germline V gene are SGHNT and YENEEA. The CDR3 is 11 residues long. V lost 3 bases and J 5 bases, leaving 3 bases between the germline ends. Here the CDR3 DNA reads TGTGCCAGCAGCTTCTTAGATACGCAGTATTTT. Its translation: CASSFLDTQYF. Looking up the rest from reference TRBV11-3 and TRBJ2-3 gives the full variable domain: EAGVVQSPRYKIIEKKQPVAFWCNPISGHNTLYWYLQNLGQGPELLIRYENEEAVDDSQLPKDRFSAERLKGVDSTLKIQPAELGDSAVYLCASSFLDTQYFGPGTRLTVL.

This chain links TRBV19 with TRBJ2-7; possible D gene TRBD1, 9 bases. There are 15 residues in the CDR3. Germline V gene data show CDR1 as LNHDA and CDR2 as SQIVND (reference sequence). V dropped 7 bases and J dropped 2 bases, with 18 bases sitting between them. This CDR3 is CASIGGDRDTYEQYF. The DNA of the CDR3 is TGTGCCAGTATCGGGGGGGACAGGGACACCTACGAGCAGTACTTC.

CDR3 region: CASSWGGYEQYF. In DNA form, the CDR3 reads TGTGCCAGCAGTTGGGGGGGGTACGAGCAGTACTTC. The chain has TRBV12-3 or TRBV12-4 and TRBJ2-7; 7 bases are shared with TRBD2. V trimming: 4 bases; J trimming: 4 bases; junction bases outside the gene matches: 1. This CDR3 spans 12 amino acids.

This clone was counted a single time. The CDR3 reads CASRHPQGGTGELFF. In DNA form, the CDR3 reads TGTGCCAGCAGACATCCACAGGGGGGCACCGGGGAGCTGTTTTTT. The chain links TRBV7-2 to TRBJ2-2, with 8 bases identical to TRBD1. The CDR3 has 15 amino acids. V dropped 6 bases and J dropped 4; count of bases not matched to a gene: 7. CDR1 SGHTA and CDR2 FQGNSA come from the germline V gene.

The J gene is TRBJ2-3, the V gene TRBV24-1; tentative D call: TRBD2 (6 bases). V gave up 4 bases and J gave up 0 bases, with 10 bases separating them. This CDR3 spans 15 amino acids. Germline assignment: CDR1 KGHDR and CDR2 SFDVKD. CDR3 protein: CATSDPSDSTDTQYF. Here the CDR3 DNA reads TGTGCCACCAGTGACCCTAGCGATAGCACAGATACGCAGTATTTT.

The chain links TRBV9 to TRBJ2-1, with 14 bases lining up with TRBD2. V lost 0 bases, J lost 12 bases, and 5 bases stayed unmatched. Germline V lookup: CDR1 SGDLS, CDR2 YYNGEE. There are 15 residues in the CDR3. Here the CDR3 reads CASSVATSGRVGQFF. For the CDR3, the DNA is TGTGCCAGCAGCGTAGCGACTAGCGGGAGGGTCGGGCAGTTCTTC.

The rearrangement joins TRBV11-3 to TRBJ2-7; D ambiguous. CDR1 SGHNT and CDR2 YENEEA come from the germline V gene. V was pared by 8 bases and J by 3 bases, with 14 bases between. CDR3 length: 13 residues. The DNA of the CDR3 is TGTGCCAGCCGTCCCAATGGCAACTACGAGCAGTACTTC. Translated, it gives CASRPNGNYEQYF.

The chain couples TRBV2 to TRBJ1-1, with a tentative D call TRBD1 (6 bases). CDR1 is SNHLY, CDR2 FYNNEI, per germline. Trimming shortened V by 3 bases and J by 3 bases, and 8 bases separated the two germline ends. CDR3 length equals 13 residues. For the CDR3, the DNA is TGTGCCAGCAGTGACAGGGGATACACTGAAGCTTTCTTT. Translating it yields CASSDRGYTEAFF. Combining the CDR3 with reference TRBV2 and TRBJ1-1 gives the whole variable domain EPEVTQTPSHQVTQMGQEVILRCVPISNHLYFYWYRQILGQKVEFLVSFYNNEISEKSEIFDDQFSVERPDGSNFTLKIRSTKLEDSAMYFCASSDRGYTEAFFGQGTRLTVV.

The chain recombines TRBV12-3 or TRBV12-4 with TRBJ1-2; perhaps TRBD1 as D (6 bases). This CDR3 contains 12 residues. V dropped 2 bases and J dropped 8 bases, with 9 bases sitting between them. The CDR3 DNA is TGTGCCAGCAGTTTACCCACAGGGGGCTACACCTTC. Protein: CASSLPTGGYTF.

The chain carries TRBV5-1 and TRBJ1-1; D is unresolved. Germline CDR1 and CDR2: SGHRS and YFSETQ. The CDR3 is 17 residues long. V lost 0 bases to trimming and J lost 3 bases, with 18 bases between them. This CDR3 is CASSLELGGNLDTEAFF. The CDR3 coding sequence is TGCGCCAGCAGCTTGGAGCTAGGAGGTAATTTGGACACTGAAGCTTTCTTT. The entire variable domain, with the rest obtained from reference TRBV5-1 and TRBJ1-1, is as follows: KAGVTQTPRYLIKTRGQQVTLSCSPISGHRSVSWYQQTPGQGLQFLFEYFSETQRNKGNFPGRFSGRQFSNSRSEMNVSTLELGDSALYLCASSLELGGNLDTEAFFGQGTRLTVV.

The chain employs TRBV15 and TRBJ1-2; D not certain. The V gene's germline CDR1 is LNHNV and CDR2 YYDKDF (reference sequence). CDR3 length equals 14 residues. Trimming removed 3 bases from V and 5 bases from J, with 13 bases in between. The CDR3 is CATSREGLTYGYTF. DNA for the CDR3: TGTGCCACCAGCAGGGAAGGACTGACTTATGGCTACACCTTC.

In this sample, this clone turned up a few times. The V call is TRBV19, the J call TRBJ1-5; possibly TRBD1 for D (6 bases). Germline V gene data show CDR1 as LNHDA and CDR2 as SQIVND (reference sequence). The CDR3 length is 15 residues. V was trimmed by 9 bases and J by 0 bases, leaving 15 bases between them. CDR3 protein: CARTVDSNSNQPQHF. In nucleotides, the CDR3 is TGTGCCAGGACCGTGGACAGTAATAGCAATCAGCCCCAGCATTTT.

The chain links TRBV28 to TRBJ2-2; 9 bases map to TRBD1. V lost 6 bases to trimming and J lost 6 bases; unmatched junction nucleotides: 8. The germline V gene encodes CDR1 MDHEN and CDR2 SYDVKM. The CDR3 has 15 residues. For the CDR3, the DNA is TGTGCCAGCAGAACAGGGGGCGCGTCATCCGGGGAGCTGTTTTTT. Its translation is CASRTGGASSGELFF.

The genes are TRBV6-5 and TRBJ2-2; 11 bases agree with TRBD1. Unmatched junction bases numbered 2, after V lost 7 bases and J lost 4 bases. This CDR3 contains 14 residues. Germline assignment: CDR1 MNHEY and CDR2 SVGAGI. The CDR3 nucleotides are TGTGCCAGCAAGGACAGGGGGCCCACCGGGGAGCTGTTTTTT. Encoded protein: CASKDRGPTGELFF.

This chain connects TRBV28 to TRBJ2-3, with a possible D match to TRBD2 (6 bases). Trimming took off 2 bases at V and 5 bases at J, with 11 bases between the two ends. The CDR3 is 14 amino acids. The germline CDR1 and CDR2 sequences are MDHEN and SYDVKM. The CDR3 reads CASSLERRGDTQYF. The CDR3 DNA follows: TGTGCCAGCAGTTTAGAGCGGAGGGGAGATACGCAGTATTTT.

The chain has TRBV4-1 and TRBJ2-7; no clear D gene. V was clipped by 0 bases and J by 3 bases, with 6 bases between them. The CDR3 contains 13 residues. CDR1 and CDR2 (germline): MGHRA, YSYEKL. The DNA of the CDR3 is TGCGCCAGCAGCCAAGATACATACTACGAGCAGTACTTC. This encodes CASSQDTYYEQYF.

This clone came up a few times. DNA of the CDR3: TGTGCCAGCCTCAGGGAGGGCAATCAGCCCCAGCATTTT. This translates into CASLREGNQPQHF. The chain joins TRBV2 to TRBJ1-5, with D possibly matching TRBD1 (5 bases). The germline gives CDR1 SNHLY, CDR2 FYNNEI. The CDR3 is 13 amino acids. Trimming removed 8 bases at V and 2 bases at J, with 10 bases between.

This chain connects TRBV2 to TRBJ1-5, with 10 bases fitting TRBD1. The germline CDR1 and CDR2 sequences are SNHLY and FYNNEI. J gave up 5 bases and V 5 bases, and 6 bases lay outside the gene matches. This CDR3 contains 15 residues. CDR3 loop: CASSYSGTGDQPQHF. For the CDR3, the DNA is TGTGCCAGCAGTTATTCCGGGACAGGGGATCAGCCCCAGCATTTT.

This rearrangement joins TRBV19 to TRBJ2-6, with 7 bases aligning to TRBD1. This CDR3 has 16 residues. V shed 4 bases and J 0 bases; nucleotides not matched to a gene: 3. CDR1 LNHDA and CDR2 SQIVND come from the germline V gene (reference sequence). In DNA, the CDR3 is TGTGCCAGTAGTACGGGACAGACCTCTGGGGCCAACGTCCTGACTTTC. This sequence encodes CASSTGQTSGANVLTF.

This chain links TRBV19 with TRBJ1-4; D uncertain. V was shortened by 5 bases and J by 8 bases, with 15 bases between the two germline ends. The CDR3 is made up of 14 amino acids. Per the germline V gene, CDR1 is LNHDA and CDR2 is SQIVND (reference sequence). This CDR3 reads CASSPPGPLEKLFF. The CDR3 coding sequence is TGTGCCAGTAGTCCCCCCGGTCCCTTGGAAAAACTGTTTTTT. The full variable domain, its missing parts supplied by reference TRBV19 and TRBJ1-4, is DGGITQSPKYLFRKEGQNVTLSCEQNLNHDAMYWYRQDPGQGLRLIYYSQIVNDFQKGDIAEGYSVSREKKESFPLTVTSAQKNPTAFYLCASSPPGPLEKLFFGSGTQLSVL.

This rearrangement joins TRBV19 to TRBJ1-5, with D perhaps matching TRBD1 (5 bases). The CDR3 runs 15 residues. In germline, CDR1 is LNHDA, CDR2 SQIVND (reference sequence). V dropped 5 bases and J dropped 5 bases, with 16 bases sitting between them. As DNA, the CDR3 is TGTGCCAGTAGTTTTGGCGGGACTCGGGATCAGCCCCAGCATTTT. Translated, it gives CASSFGGTRDQPQHF.

CDR3 protein: CASSLVVGTGDFEKLFF. CDR3 nucleotides: TGCGCCAGCAGCCTCGTTGTGGGGACAGGGGACTTTGAAAAACTGTTTTTT. V gene TRBV5-1 combines with J gene TRBJ1-4, with 10 bases identical to TRBD1. Germline CDR1 is SGHRS and CDR2 is YFSETQ. The length of the CDR3 is 17 residues. V lost 4 bases, J lost 7 bases, and 13 bases stayed unmatched.

The chain has TRBV11-2 and TRBJ2-7, with D possibly being TRBD2 (5 bases). V lost 6 bases and J 2 bases, leaving 11 bases between the germline ends. The CDR3 covers 13 residues. Germline V lookup: CDR1 SGHAT, CDR2 FQNNGV. This CDR3 is CASSPDYPYEQYF. In DNA, the CDR3 is TGTGCCAGCAGTCCCGACTACCCCTACGAGCAGTACTTC.

The rearrangement links TRBV2 to TRBJ2-7; TRBD1 agrees at 7 bases. Germline V CDR1 and CDR2: SNHLY, FYNNEI. Unmatched junction bases numbered 1, after V lost 6 bases and J lost 2 bases. This CDR3 spans 12 amino acids. The CDR3 protein is CASSGTAYEQYF. The CDR3 DNA sequence: TGTGCCAGCAGCGGGACAGCCTACGAGCAGTACTTC.

The chain carries TRBV7-8 and TRBJ2-1, with D unresolved. The germline V gene encodes CDR1 SGHVS and CDR2 FQNEAQ. The CDR3 totals 14 residues. V lost 5 bases, J lost 1 base, and 9 bases lay in between. As DNA, the CDR3 is TGTGCCAGCAGCCGGGCCGGGTCCTACAATGAGCAGTTCTTC. Translation: CASSRAGSYNEQFF.